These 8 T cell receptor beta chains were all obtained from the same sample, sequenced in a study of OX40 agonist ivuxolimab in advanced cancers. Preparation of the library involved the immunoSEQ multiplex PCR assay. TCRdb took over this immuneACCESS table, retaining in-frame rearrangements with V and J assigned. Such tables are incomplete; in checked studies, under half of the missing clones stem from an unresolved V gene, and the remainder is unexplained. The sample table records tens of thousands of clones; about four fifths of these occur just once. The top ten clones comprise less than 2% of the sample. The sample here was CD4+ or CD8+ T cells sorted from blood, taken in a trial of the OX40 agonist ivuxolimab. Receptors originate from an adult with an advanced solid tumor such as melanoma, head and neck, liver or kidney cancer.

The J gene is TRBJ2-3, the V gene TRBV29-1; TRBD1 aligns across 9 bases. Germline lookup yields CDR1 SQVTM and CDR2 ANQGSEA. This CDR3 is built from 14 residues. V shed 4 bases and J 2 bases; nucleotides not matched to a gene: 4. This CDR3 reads CSVVRDRATDTQYF. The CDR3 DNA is TGCAGCGTTGTTAGGGACAGGGCCACAGATACGCAGTATTTT.

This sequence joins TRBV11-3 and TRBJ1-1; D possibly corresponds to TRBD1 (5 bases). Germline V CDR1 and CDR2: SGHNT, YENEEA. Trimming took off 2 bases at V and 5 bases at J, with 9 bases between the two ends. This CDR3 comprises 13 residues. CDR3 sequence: CASSLQEGTEAFF. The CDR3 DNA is TGTGCCAGCAGCTTACAGGAGGGGACTGAAGCTTTCTTT.

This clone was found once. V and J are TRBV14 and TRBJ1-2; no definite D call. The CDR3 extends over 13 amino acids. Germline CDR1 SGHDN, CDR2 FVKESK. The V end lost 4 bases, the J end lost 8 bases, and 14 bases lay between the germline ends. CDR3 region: CASSRLYSDGYTF. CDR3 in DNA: TGTGCCAGCAGCCGTTTGTACTCAGACGGCTACACCTTC.

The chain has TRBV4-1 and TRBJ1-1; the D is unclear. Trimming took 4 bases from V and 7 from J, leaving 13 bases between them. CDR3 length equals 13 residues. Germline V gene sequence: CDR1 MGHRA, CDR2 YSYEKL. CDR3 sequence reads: CASSPRAGLEAFF. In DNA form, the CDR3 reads TGCGCCAGCAGCCCCCGGGCAGGTCTTGAAGCTTTCTTT.

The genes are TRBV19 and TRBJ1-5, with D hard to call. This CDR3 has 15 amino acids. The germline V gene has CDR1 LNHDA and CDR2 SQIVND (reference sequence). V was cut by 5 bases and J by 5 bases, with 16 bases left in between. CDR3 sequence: CASSAIGLRDQPQHF. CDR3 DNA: TGTGCCAGTAGTGCTATAGGGTTGAGAGATCAGCCCCAGCATTTT.

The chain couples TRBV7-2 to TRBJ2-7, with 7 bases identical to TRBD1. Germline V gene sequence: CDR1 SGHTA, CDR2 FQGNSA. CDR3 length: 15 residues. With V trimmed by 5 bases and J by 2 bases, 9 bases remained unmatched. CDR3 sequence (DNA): TGTGCCAGCAGCCAGAGGACAGGTCAGACCTACGAGCAGTACTTC. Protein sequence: CASSQRTGQTYEQYF.

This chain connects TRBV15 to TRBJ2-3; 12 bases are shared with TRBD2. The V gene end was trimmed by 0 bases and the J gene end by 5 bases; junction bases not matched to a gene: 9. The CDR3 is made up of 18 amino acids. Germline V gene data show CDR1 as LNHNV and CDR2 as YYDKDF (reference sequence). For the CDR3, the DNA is TGTGCCACCAGCAGAGACGCCTTGACTAGCGGGAGAATAGATACGCAGTATTTT. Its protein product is CATSRDALTSGRIDTQYF.

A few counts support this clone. CDR3 sequence reads: CASSLVQRSAREQYV. The CDR3 coding sequence is TGTGCCAGCAGCTTGGTCCAGCGGAGTGCAAGAGAGCAGTACGTC. The V call is TRBV5-8, the J call TRBJ2-7; tentative D call: TRBD2 (5 bases). The germline gives CDR1 SGHTS, CDR2 YDEGEE. V was shortened by 0 bases and J by 7 bases, with 17 bases between the two germline ends. This CDR3 region has 15 residues.